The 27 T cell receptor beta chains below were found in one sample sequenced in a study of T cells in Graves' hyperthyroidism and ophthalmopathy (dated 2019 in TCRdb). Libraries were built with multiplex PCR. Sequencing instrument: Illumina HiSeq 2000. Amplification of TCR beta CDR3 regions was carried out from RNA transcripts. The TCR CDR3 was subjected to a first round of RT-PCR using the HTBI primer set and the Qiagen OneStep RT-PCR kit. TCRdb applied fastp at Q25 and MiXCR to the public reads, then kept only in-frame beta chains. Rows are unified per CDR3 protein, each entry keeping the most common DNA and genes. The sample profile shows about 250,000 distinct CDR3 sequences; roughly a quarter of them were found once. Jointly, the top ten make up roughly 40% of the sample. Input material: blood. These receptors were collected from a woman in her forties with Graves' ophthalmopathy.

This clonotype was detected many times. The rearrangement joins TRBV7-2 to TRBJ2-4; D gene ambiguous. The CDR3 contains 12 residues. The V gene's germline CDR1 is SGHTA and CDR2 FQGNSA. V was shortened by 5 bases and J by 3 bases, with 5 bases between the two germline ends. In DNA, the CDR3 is TGTGCCAGCAGCCAAGACAAAAACATTCAGTACTTC. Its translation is CASSQDKNIQYF.

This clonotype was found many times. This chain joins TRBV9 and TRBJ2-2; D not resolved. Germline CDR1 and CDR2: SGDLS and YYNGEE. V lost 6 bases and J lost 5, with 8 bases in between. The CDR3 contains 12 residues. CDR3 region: CASTDVTGELFF. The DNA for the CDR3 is TGTGCCAGCACCGATGTAACCGGGGAGCTGTTTTTT.

The CDR3, as DNA: TGTGCCTGGAGTGTACGGGCAGGGACAGTAGGCTGGAACTATGGCTACACCTTC. It encodes CAWSVRAGTVGWNYGYTF. This chain uses TRBV30 with TRBJ1-2; 7 bases line up with TRBD1. Losses at the gene ends were 0 bases for V and 2 bases for J; bases not matched to a gene: 15. The CDR3 spans 18 residues. Germline V gives CDR1 GTSNPN, CDR2 SVGIG (reference sequence).

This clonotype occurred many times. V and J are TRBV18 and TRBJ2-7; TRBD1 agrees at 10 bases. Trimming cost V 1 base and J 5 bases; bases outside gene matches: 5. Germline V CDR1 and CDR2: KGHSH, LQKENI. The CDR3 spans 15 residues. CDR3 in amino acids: CASSPRDRGPHEQYF. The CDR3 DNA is TGTGCCAGCTCACCACGAGACAGGGGGCCACACGAGCAGTACTTC.

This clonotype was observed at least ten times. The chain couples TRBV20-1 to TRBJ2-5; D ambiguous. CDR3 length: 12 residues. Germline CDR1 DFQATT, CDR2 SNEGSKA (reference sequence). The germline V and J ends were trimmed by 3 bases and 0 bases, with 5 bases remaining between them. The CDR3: CSARLHQETQYF. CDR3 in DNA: TGCAGTGCTAGGCTGCACCAAGAGACCCAGTACTTC.

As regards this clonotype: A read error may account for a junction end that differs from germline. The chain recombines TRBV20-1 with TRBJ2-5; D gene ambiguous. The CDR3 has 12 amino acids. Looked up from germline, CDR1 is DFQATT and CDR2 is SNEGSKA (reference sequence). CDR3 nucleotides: TGCAGTGCACAGCTGAGTCAAGAGACCCAGTGCTTC. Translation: CSAQLSQETQCF.

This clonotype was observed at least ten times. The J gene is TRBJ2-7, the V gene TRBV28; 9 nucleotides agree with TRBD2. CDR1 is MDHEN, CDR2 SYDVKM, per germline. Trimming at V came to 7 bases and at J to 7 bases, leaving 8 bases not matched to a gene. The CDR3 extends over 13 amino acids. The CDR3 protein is CASTPGTSCEQYF. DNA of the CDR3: TGTGCCAGCACTCCTGGGACTAGCTGTGAGCAGTACTTC.

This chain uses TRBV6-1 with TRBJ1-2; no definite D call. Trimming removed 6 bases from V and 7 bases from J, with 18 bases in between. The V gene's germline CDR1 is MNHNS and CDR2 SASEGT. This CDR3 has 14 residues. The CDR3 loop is CASRGSRTPGGYTF. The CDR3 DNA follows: TGTGCCAGCAGGGGGAGCAGGACGCCTGGTGGCTACACCTTC.

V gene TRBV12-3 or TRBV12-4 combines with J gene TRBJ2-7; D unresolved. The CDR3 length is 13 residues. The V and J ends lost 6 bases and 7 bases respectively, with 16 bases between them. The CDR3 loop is CASSPILAGEQYF. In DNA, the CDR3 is TGTGCCAGCAGCCCGATCCTGGCTGGGGAGCAGTACTTC.

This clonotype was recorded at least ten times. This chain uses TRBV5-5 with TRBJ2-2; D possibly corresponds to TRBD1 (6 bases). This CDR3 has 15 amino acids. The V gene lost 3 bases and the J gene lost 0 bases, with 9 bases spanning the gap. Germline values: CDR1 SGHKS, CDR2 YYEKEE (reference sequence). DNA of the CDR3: TGTGCCAGCAGCTGGCGACAGGCGAACACCGGGGAGCTGTTTTTT. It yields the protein CASSWRQANTGELFF.

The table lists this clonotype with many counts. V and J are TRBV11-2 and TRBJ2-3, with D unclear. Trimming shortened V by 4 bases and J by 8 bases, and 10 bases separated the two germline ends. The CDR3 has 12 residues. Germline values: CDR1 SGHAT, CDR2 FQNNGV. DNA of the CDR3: TGTGCCAGCAGCTCCACCGGGCCTACGCAGTATTTT. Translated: CASSSTGPTQYF. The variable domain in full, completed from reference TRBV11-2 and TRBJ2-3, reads EAGVAQSPRYKIIEKRQSVAFWCNPISGHATLYWYQQILGQGPKLLIQFQNNGVVDDSQLPKDRFSAERLKGVDSTLKIQPAKLEDSAVYLCASSSTGPTQYFGPGTRLTVL.

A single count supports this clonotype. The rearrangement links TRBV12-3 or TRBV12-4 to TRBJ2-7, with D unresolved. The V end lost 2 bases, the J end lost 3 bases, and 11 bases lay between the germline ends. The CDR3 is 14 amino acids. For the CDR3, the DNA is TGTGCCAGCAGTTTATCGGCGGTCGGCTACGAGCAGTACTTC. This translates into CASSLSAVGYEQYF.

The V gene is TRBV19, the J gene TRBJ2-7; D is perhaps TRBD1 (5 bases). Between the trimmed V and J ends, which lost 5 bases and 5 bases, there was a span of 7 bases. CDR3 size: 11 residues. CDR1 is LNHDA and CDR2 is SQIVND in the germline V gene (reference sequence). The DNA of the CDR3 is TGTGCCAGTAGTGAGGACAACGAGCAGTACTTC. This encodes CASSEDNEQYF.

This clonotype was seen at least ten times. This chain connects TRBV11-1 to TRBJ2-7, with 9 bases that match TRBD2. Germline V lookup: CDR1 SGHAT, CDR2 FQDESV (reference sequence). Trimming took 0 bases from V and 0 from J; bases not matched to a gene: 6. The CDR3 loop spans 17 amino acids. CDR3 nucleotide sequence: TGTGCCAGCAGCTTAGCCCTCAGCGGGGGGACCTCCTACGAGCAGTACTTC. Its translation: CASSLALSGGTSYEQYF.

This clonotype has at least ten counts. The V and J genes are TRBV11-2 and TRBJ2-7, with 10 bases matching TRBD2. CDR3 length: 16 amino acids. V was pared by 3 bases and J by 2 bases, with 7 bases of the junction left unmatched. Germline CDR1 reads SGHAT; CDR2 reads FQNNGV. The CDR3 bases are TGTGCCAGCAGCTTGGAACCTAGCGGGAGTCCCTACGAGCAGTACTTC. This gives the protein CASSLEPSGSPYEQYF.

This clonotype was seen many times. The CDR3 coding sequence is TGCGCCAGCAGCTTGGTTCCGGGAGAAACCTACGAGCAGTACTTC. This gives the protein CASSLVPGETYEQYF. The V call is TRBV5-1, the J call TRBJ2-7; a weak D match, TRBD2 (6 bases). Germline V gene sequence: CDR1 SGHRS, CDR2 YFSETQ. This CDR3 has 15 amino acids. V gave up 0 bases and J gave up 2 bases, with 12 bases separating them. The complete variable domain, with remaining parts taken from reference TRBV5-1 and TRBJ2-7, reads KAGVTQTPRYLIKTRGQQVTLSCSPISGHRSVSWYQQTPGQGLQFLFEYFSETQRNKGNFPGRFSGRQFSNSRSEMNVSTLELGDSALYLCASSLVPGETYEQYFGPGTRLTVT.

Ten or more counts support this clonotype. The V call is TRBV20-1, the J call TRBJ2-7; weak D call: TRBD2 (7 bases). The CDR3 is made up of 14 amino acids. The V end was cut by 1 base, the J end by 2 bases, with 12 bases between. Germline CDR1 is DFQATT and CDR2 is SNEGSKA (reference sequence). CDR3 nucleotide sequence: TGCAGTGCTAGAGGGGGGGCGGGGGCCTACGAGCAGTACTTC. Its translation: CSARGGAGAYEQYF.

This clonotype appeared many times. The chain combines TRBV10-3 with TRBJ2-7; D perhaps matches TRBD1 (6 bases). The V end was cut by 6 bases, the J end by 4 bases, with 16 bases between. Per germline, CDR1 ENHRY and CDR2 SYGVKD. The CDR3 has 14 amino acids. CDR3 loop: CAIRETGLNYEQYF. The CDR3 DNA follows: TGTGCCATCAGGGAAACAGGGTTGAATTACGAGCAGTACTTC.

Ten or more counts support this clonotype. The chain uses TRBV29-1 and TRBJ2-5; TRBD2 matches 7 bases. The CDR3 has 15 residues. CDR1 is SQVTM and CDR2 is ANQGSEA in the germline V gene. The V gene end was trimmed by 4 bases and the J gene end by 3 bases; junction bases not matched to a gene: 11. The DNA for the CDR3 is TGCAGCGTTGTTCGCCCCGAGGCGGGAGAAGAGACCCAGTACTTC. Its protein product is CSVVRPEAGEETQYF.

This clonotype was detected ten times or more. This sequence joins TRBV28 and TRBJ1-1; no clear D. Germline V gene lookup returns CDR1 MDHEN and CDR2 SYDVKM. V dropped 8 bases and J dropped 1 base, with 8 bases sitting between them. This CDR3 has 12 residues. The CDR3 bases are TGTGCCAGCTGGGAAGCGAACACTGAAGCTTTCTTT. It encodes CASWEANTEAFF.

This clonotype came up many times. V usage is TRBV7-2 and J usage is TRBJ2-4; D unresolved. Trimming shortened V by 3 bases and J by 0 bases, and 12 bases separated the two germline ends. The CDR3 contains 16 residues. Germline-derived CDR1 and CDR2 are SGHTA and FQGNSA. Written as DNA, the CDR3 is TGTGCCAGCAGCTTTTCGAGCGTCCCAGCCAAAAACATTCAGTACTTC. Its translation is CASSFSSVPAKNIQYF.

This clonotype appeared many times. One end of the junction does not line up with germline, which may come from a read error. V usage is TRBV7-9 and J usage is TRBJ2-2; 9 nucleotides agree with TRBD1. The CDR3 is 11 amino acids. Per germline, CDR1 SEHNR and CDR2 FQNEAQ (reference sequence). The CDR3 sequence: CTGGAIGELFF. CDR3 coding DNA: TGCACAGGGGGCGCTATCGGGGAGCTGTTTTTT.

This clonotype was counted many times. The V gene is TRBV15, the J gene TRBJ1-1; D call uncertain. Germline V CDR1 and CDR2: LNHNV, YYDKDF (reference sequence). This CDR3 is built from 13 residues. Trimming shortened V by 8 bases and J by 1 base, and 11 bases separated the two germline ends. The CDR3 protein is CATVGLENTEAFF. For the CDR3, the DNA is TGTGCCACCGTGGGTTTGGAGAACACTGAAGCTTTCTTT.

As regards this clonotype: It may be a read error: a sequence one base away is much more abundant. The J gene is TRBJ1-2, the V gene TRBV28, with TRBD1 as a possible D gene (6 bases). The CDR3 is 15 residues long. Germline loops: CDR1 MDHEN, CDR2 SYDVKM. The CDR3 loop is CVSSPQGRGDYGYTF. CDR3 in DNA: TGTGTCAGCAGTCCACAGGGTCGGGGGGACTATGGCTACACCTTC.

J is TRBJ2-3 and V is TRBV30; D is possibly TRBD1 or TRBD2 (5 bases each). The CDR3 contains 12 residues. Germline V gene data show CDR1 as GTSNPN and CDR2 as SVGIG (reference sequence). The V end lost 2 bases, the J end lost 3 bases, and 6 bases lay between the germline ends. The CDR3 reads CAWSWGTDTQYF. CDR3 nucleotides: TGTGCCTGGAGTTGGGGGACAGATACGCAGTATTTT.

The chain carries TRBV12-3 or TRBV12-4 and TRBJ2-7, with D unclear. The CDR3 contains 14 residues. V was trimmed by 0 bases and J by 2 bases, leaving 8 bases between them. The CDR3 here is CASSLASRTYEQYF. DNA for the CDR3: TGTGCCAGCAGTTTAGCGTCCAGGACCTACGAGCAGTACTTC.

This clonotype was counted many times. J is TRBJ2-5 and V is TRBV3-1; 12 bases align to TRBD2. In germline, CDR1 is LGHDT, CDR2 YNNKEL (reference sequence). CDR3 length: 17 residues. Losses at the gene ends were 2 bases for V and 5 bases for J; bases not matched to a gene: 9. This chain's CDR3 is CASSQRTSGTIYETQYF. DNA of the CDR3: TGTGCCAGCAGCCAACGGACTAGCGGGACTATCTATGAGACCCAGTACTTC.